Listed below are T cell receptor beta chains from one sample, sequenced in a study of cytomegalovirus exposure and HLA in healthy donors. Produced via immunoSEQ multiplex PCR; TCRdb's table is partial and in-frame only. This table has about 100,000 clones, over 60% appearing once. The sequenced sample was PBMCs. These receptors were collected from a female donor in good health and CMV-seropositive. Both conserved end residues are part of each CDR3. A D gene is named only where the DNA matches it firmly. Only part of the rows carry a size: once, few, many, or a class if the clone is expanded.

DNA: TGTGCCAGCAGCTTAGCGATAGGGGGTCGTTCACCCCTCCACTTT; CDR3: CASSLAIGGRSPLHF; D: -; size: -; V: TRBV7-9; J: TRBJ1-6
DNA: TGTGCCAGCAGCCCGGGGGGTGGCAGGGGTGATTCACCCCTCCACTTT; CDR3: CASSPGGGRGDSPLHF; D: -; size: -; V: TRBV7-2; J: TRBJ1-6
DNA: TGTGCCAGCAGCCCGGGGACAGGGGGCGGTTCGCCCTACGAGCAGTACTTC; CDR3: CASSPGTGGGSPYEQYF; D: TRBD1; size: few; V: TRBV5-6; J: TRBJ2-7
DNA: TGTGCCAGCAGTTTATCGGGTCAGGGCTCCTACCCTAATGAAAAACTGTTTTTT; CDR3: CASSLSGQGSYPNEKLFF; D: -; size: -; V: TRBV27; J: TRBJ1-4
DNA: TGTGCCAGCAGACAGGGGGCGGCCTATAATTCACCCCTCCACTTT; CDR3: CASRQGAAYNSPLHF; D: TRBD1; size: -; V: TRBV7-9; J: TRBJ1-6
DNA: TGTGCCAGCAGTCTCAGGGTAGGGTTTGAAGCTTTCTTT; CDR3: CASSLRVGFEAFF; D: -; size: -; V: TRBV11-3; J: TRBJ1-1
DNA: TGTGCCAGCAGTGCCGACACTTTGATTGAGCAGTACTTC; CDR3: CASSADTLIEQYF; D: -; size: once; V: TRBV6-5; J: TRBJ2-7
DNA: TGTGCCAGCTCCCCCTACACCGGGGAGCTGTTTTTT; CDR3: CASSPYTGELFF; D: -; size: -; V: TRBV18; J: TRBJ2-2
DNA: TGCAGCGTTGAAGATCGACGGGGGGCTTTCTTT; CDR3: CSVEDRRGAFF; D: -; size: -; V: TRBV29-1; J: TRBJ1-1
DNA: TGTGCCAGCACCCACTCTCCAGGCGTGAATCAGCCCCAGCATTTT; CDR3: CASTHSPGVNQPQHF; D: -; size: -; V: TRBV7-2; J: TRBJ1-5
DNA: TGTGCCAGTAGGGGTACTAGCCGATGGGGCGAGCAGTACTTC; CDR3: CASRGTSRWGEQYF; D: -; size: -; V: TRBV2; J: TRBJ2-7
DNA: TGCGCCAGCAGCTCAACCGGGACTTCTGGAAACACCATATATTTT; CDR3: CASSSTGTSGNTIYF; D: -; size: -; V: TRBV5-1; J: TRBJ1-3
DNA: TGTGCCTGGAGTGAGACAGGGCGATATGGCTACACCTTC; CDR3: CAWSETGRYGYTF; D: TRBD1; size: few; V: TRBV30; J: TRBJ1-2
DNA: TGTGCCAGCAGCTTAGTCTCCGGGACAGCTAACGAAGCTTTCTTT; CDR3: CASSLVSGTANEAFF; D: TRBD1; size: -; V: TRBV7-9; J: TRBJ1-1
DNA: TGTGCCAGCTGTCGAAACAGGGGGAAGACTGAAGCTTTCTTT; CDR3: CASCRNRGKTEAFF; D: TRBD1; size: once; V: TRBV28; J: TRBJ1-1
DNA: TGCGCCAGCCCCCTCGGGGGTGGCTATGGCTACACCTTC; CDR3: CASPLGGGYGYTF; D: -; size: -; V: TRBV5-1; J: TRBJ1-2
DNA: TGTGCCAGCAGGGGGGGGGTGGGATTGGGCACTGAAGCTTTCTTT; CDR3: CASRGGVGLGTEAFF; D: -; size: -; V: TRBV11-2; J: TRBJ1-1
DNA: TGTGCCAGCAGCTTACGGGTATCCGGGGAGCTGTTTTTT; CDR3: CASSLRVSGELFF; D: -; size: -; V: TRBV13; J: TRBJ2-2
DNA: TGTGCCAGCAGCGTAGGGGGACAGGGGGGCACTGAAGCTTTCTTT; CDR3: CASSVGGQGGTEAFF; D: TRBD1; size: -; V: TRBV9; J: TRBJ1-1
DNA: TGTGCCAGCAGTCCCAGGGTGGGGGGGGCCAACGGCCTGACTTTC; CDR3: CASSPRVGGANGLTF; D: -; size: -; V: TRBV6-6; J: TRBJ2-6
DNA: TGTGCCAGCAGGACCCAGGGTGGCAGGGGACACGAGCAGTACTTC; CDR3: CASRTQGGRGHEQYF; D: -; size: -; V: TRBV6-6; J: TRBJ2-7
DNA: TGTGCCAGCAGCTTAGAGTTCAGGGGACAGACCCAGTACTTC; CDR3: CASSLEFRGQTQYF; D: -; size: -; V: TRBV7-8; J: TRBJ2-5
DNA: TGTGCCACCAGCAGAGATGGTGCGGGGCCCTACAATGAGCAGTTCTTC; CDR3: CATSRDGAGPYNEQFF; D: -; size: -; V: TRBV15; J: TRBJ2-1
DNA: TGCAGCCCGAGACTTGATAGCTACACCTTC; CDR3: CSPRLDSYTF; D: -; size: -; V: TRBV20-1; J: TRBJ1-2
DNA: TGTGCCAGCAGTGATGGAGGGACAGGGGCCAAATGGGAAAAACTGTTTTTT; CDR3: CASSDGGTGAKWEKLFF; D: TRBD1; size: once; V: TRBV6-1; J: TRBJ1-4
DNA: TGTGCCAGTAGTCCTGGAGCGGGGCAGTACTTC; CDR3: CASSPGAGQYF; D: TRBD2; size: -; V: TRBV19; J: TRBJ2-5
DNA: TGTGCCAGCAGTTCCGACAGGGGTAGGGCTGGAAACACCATATATTTT; CDR3: CASSSDRGRAGNTIYF; D: TRBD1; size: -; V: TRBV2; J: TRBJ1-3
DNA: TGTGCCAGCAGTTATGGGAAGGGGGCCTACTACGAGCAGTACTTC; CDR3: CASSYGKGAYYEQYF; D: TRBD1; size: once; V: TRBV6-5; J: TRBJ2-7
DNA: TGTGCCAGCAGTTTATCGGCCGGGGGGTACGAGCAGTACTTC; CDR3: CASSLSAGGYEQYF; D: TRBD2; size: -; V: TRBV27; J: TRBJ2-7
DNA: TGTGCCAGCAGCTTGGGGACACATACGCAGTATTTT; CDR3: CASSLGTHTQYF; D: -; size: few; V: TRBV5-6; J: TRBJ2-3
DNA: TGCACCAGCAGCCAAGGATACAGGGGGCGGACTGAAGCTTTCTTT; CDR3: CTSSQGYRGRTEAFF; D: -; size: -; V: TRBV1; J: TRBJ1-1
DNA: TGTGCCTGGGACCGGGGAGGGAAAACGGTGTTTTTT; CDR3: CAWDRGGKTVFF; D: -; size: -; V: TRBV30; J: TRBJ1-4
DNA: TGTGCCAGCAGAGGCCAGGCAACTAATTCACCCCTCCACTTT; CDR3: CASRGQATNSPLHF; D: -; size: -; V: TRBV2; J: TRBJ1-6
DNA: TGTGCCAGCAGTTCGGCGGGGGGGCGCGATGAGCAGTTCTTC; CDR3: CASSSAGGRDEQFF; D: TRBD2; size: -; V: TRBV6-5; J: TRBJ2-1
DNA: TGTGCCAGCAGCTTAGGGGACAGGGGCGCCGGGGAGCAGTACTTC; CDR3: CASSLGDRGAGEQYF; D: TRBD1; size: -; V: TRBV7-6; J: TRBJ2-7
DNA: TGTGCCAGTAGTATACGGGGGGCGGTCGAGCAGTACTTC; CDR3: CASSIRGAVEQYF; D: -; size: -; V: TRBV19; J: TRBJ2-7
DNA: TGTGCCAGCAGTTTCCGGGGGGAGACCCAGTACTTC; CDR3: CASSFRGETQYF; D: -; size: -; V: TRBV27; J: TRBJ2-5
DNA: TGCGCCAGCAGCTTGGAGACTGTAGGAGATACGCAGTATTTT; CDR3: CASSLETVGDTQYF; D: -; size: -; V: TRBV5-1; J: TRBJ2-3
DNA: TGTGCCAGCAGTCCTCTAAAGGGGGGGCGGGAAAAACTGTTTTTT; CDR3: CASSPLKGGREKLFF; D: -; size: -; V: TRBV27; J: TRBJ1-4
DNA: TGTGCCTGGAGTGACGGGACTAGCGGGGGATCCTACGAGCAGTACTTC; CDR3: CAWSDGTSGGSYEQYF; D: TRBD2; size: once; V: TRBV30; J: TRBJ2-7
DNA: TGCGCCAGCAGCTTGGTAACGGGACAGTCTGGAAACACCATATATTTT; CDR3: CASSLVTGQSGNTIYF; D: TRBD1; size: -; V: TRBV5-1; J: TRBJ1-3
DNA: TGTGCCAGCAGCACCATAGCGGGGGCTCAAACCGGGGAGCTGTTTTTT; CDR3: CASSTIAGAQTGELFF; D: TRBD2; size: -; V: TRBV11-2; J: TRBJ2-2
DNA: TGCGCCAGCAGCTTAGACCGTAGCGGGAGGCCAGAGACCCAGTACTTC; CDR3: CASSLDRSGRPETQYF; D: TRBD2; size: -; V: TRBV5-1; J: TRBJ2-5
DNA: TGCGCCAGCAGAAAACAGGAAAACTCCTATAATTCACCCCTCCACTTT; CDR3: CASRKQENSYNSPLHF; D: -; size: -; V: TRBV10-1; J: TRBJ1-6
DNA: TGTGCCAGCAGCCTAGGGTGGCGGGAGACGGCAGATACGCAGTATTTT; CDR3: CASSLGWRETADTQYF; D: TRBD2; size: -; V: TRBV11-3; J: TRBJ2-3
DNA: TGCGCCAGCAGACGTACTACGTCCCGCGGGGATGAGCAGTTCTTC; CDR3: CASRRTTSRGDEQFF; D: -; size: -; V: TRBV5-1; J: TRBJ2-1
DNA: TGTGCCACCAGCAGTCGCCCGGGGAGGGATGAGCAGTTCTTC; CDR3: CATSSRPGRDEQFF; D: TRBD2; size: -; V: TRBV15; J: TRBJ2-1
DNA: TGTGCCAGCAGTGAAGCGGGGAGACCGAGGGCCCCCCCAAAGCAGTACTTC; CDR3: CASSEAGRPRAPPKQYF; D: -; size: -; V: TRBV6-1; J: TRBJ2-7
DNA: TGTGCCAGCAGTGGGGACAGAGAGACCCAGTACTTC; CDR3: CASSGDRETQYF; D: TRBD1; size: -; V: TRBV6-1; J: TRBJ2-5
DNA: TGTGCCACCCGGACAGGGACGGGCGAGCAGTACTTC; CDR3: CATRTGTGEQYF; D: TRBD1; size: -; V: TRBV27; J: TRBJ2-7
DNA: TGTGCCAGCAGCGAGGGGGTGACAGGGGAGGTCACTGAAGCTTTCTTT; CDR3: CASSEGVTGEVTEAFF; D: TRBD1; size: once; V: TRBV9; J: TRBJ1-1
DNA: TGTGCCAGCAGCGTAGCGGGACAGGGGGCGACCCAGTACTTC; CDR3: CASSVAGQGATQYF; D: TRBD1; size: -; V: TRBV9; J: TRBJ2-5
DNA: TGTGCCAGTAGTATCATGACTAGCGGGAGGGCAGGTGAGCAGTTCTTC; CDR3: CASSIMTSGRAGEQFF; D: TRBD2; size: -; V: TRBV19; J: TRBJ2-1
DNA: TGTTCCAGCAGCTTATCGTCTGCAACTAATGAAAAACTGTTTTTT; CDR3: CSSSLSSATNEKLFF; D: -; size: -; V: TRBV7-9; J: TRBJ1-4
DNA: TGTGCCAGCAGGACTAGCGAGGCATCCAATGAGCAGTTCTTC; CDR3: CASRTSEASNEQFF; D: TRBD2; size: -; V: TRBV2; J: TRBJ2-1
DNA: TGTGCCAGCAGTGTAGGGGGGGGCAGAAGCTCTGGAAACACCATATATTTT; CDR3: CASSVGGGRSSGNTIYF; D: -; size: once; V: TRBV6-1; J: TRBJ1-3